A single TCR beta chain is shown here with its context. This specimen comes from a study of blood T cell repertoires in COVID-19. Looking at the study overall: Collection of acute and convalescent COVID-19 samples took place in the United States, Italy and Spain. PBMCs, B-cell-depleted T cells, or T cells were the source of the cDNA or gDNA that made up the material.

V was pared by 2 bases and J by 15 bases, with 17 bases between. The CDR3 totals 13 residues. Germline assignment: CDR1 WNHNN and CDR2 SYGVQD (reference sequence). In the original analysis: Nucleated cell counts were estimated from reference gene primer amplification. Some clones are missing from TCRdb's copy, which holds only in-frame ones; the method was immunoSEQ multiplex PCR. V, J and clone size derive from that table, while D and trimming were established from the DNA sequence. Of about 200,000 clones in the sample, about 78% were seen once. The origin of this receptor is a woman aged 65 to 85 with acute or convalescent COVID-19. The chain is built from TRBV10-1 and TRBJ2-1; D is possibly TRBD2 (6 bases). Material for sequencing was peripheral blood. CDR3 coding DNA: TGCGCCAGCAGTGAGATCCCGGGACTTGCCCTGTTCTTC. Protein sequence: CASSEIPGLALFF.